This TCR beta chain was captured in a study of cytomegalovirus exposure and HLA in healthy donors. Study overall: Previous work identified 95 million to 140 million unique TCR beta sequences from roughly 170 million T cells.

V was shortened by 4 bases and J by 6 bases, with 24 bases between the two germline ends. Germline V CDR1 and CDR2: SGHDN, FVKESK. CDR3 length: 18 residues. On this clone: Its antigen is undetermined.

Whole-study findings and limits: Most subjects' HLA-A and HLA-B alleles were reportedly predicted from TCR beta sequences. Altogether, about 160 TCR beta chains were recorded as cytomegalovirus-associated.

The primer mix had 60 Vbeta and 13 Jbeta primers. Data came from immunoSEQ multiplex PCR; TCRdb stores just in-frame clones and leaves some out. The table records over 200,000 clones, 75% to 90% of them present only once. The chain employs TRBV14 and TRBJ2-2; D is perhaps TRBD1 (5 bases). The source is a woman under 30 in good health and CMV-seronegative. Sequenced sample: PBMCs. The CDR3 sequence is CASSPNWAGRFSAGELFF. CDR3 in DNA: TGTGCCAGCAGCCCCAATTGGGCAGGGCGGTTTTCTGCCGGGGAGCTGTTTTTT.